The rows below give T cell receptor beta chains drawn from one sample of a study of blood T cells in healthy people across ages. TCRdb reanalysed the 5' RACE reads using MiXCR and keeps one entry per CDR3 protein. This table holds about 1.1 million distinct CDR3 sequences, around two fifths found once. The specimen sequenced was blood. The receptors come from a man younger than 35 in good health. CDR3s include the opening cysteine and the closing phenylalanine or tryptophan. The D gene is left open where the match is weak. Expanded clones are given a class, and other clones once, few, many or no size at all.

.	TRBV7-9	.	TRBJ1-1	TGTGCCAGCAGTTCTACTTACACCGTTGAAGCTTTCTTT	CASSSTYTVEAFF
.	TRBV28	.	TRBJ2-5	TGTGCCAGCAGTTTGGCAGGAAAGGGCGAAGAGACCCAGTACTTC	CASSLAGKGEETQYF
.	TRBV24-1	.	TRBJ1-6	TGTGCCACCAGTGATTTGCCTCCAGGGACCCTGAATTCACCCCTCCACTTT	CATSDLPPGTLNSPLHF
.	TRBV29-1	.	TRBJ1-1	TGCAGCGTTGGAGGACGCCTCAGGGGTGAAGCTTTCTTT	CSVGGRLRGEAFF
.	TRBV7-9	.	TRBJ1-5	TGTGCCAGCAGCTTGGAAGGGGGTCCACAGCCCCAGCATTTT	CASSLEGGPQPQHF
.	TRBV3-1	.	TRBJ1-2	TGTGCCAGCAGCCAAGAACTAAGGGGGAACTATGGCTACACCTTC	CASSQELRGNYGYTF
few	TRBV27	TRBD2	TRBJ2-7	TGTGCCAGCAGTTTAAGTCCCCCGGGACTAGCGGGGGAAACCGAGCAGTACTTC	CASSLSPPGLAGETEQYF
.	TRBV7-2	.	TRBJ2-7	TGTGCCAGCAGCTTAGAGCATGGCAGCCTCTACGAGCAGTACTTC	CASSLEHGSLYEQYF
few	TRBV19	.	TRBJ1-1	TGTGCCAGTAGTAAAGAGAGCACAGGGAGTCGAGGCACTGAAGCTTTCTTT	CASSKESTGSRGTEAFF
few	TRBV5-1	.	TRBJ1-1	TGCGCCAGCAGCTCGACGACAGGCATGAACACTGAAGCTTTCTTT	CASSSTTGMNTEAFF
.	TRBV7-8	TRBD1	TRBJ2-3	TGTGCCAGCAGCTCTAACCCGGGACAGGGGGTTCCAGATACGCAGTATTTT	CASSSNPGQGVPDTQYF
few	TRBV20-1	.	TRBJ1-6	TGCAGTGCTCGGACCGTCCTCAATTCACCCCCCCACTTT	CSARTVLNSPPHF
few	TRBV18	.	TRBJ2-5	TGTGCCAGCTCACCTCGTGGGCAGCAAGAGACCCAGTACTTC	CASSPRGQQETQYF
.	TRBV12-3/TRBV12-4	.	TRBJ1-5	TGTGCCAGCAGTGGGGAACCAAATCAGCCCCAGCATTTT	CASSGEPNQPQHF
.	TRBV29-1	.	TRBJ1-2	TGCAGCGCCAAAGGGACTCCTTCCGCTAACTATGGCTACACCTTC	CSAKGTPSANYGYTF
few	TRBV6-5	.	TRBJ1-2	TGTGCCAGCAGTGACTCTGGGGTCGCCGGCTACACCTTC	CASSDSGVAGYTF
.	TRBV20-1	TRBD2	TRBJ2-7	TGCAGTGCTCTAGCGGGGGCGCGCTCCTACGAGCAGTACTTC	CSALAGARSYEQYF
many	TRBV28	.	TRBJ1-2	TGTGCCAGCATTGGGGACTCCTATGGCTACACCTTC	CASIGDSYGYTF
few	TRBV4-1	.	TRBJ1-5	TGCGCCAGCAGCCAAACATTCGGGGGGAGCAATCAGCCCCAGCATTTT	CASSQTFGGSNQPQHF
.	TRBV2	TRBD1	TRBJ2-6	TGTGCCAGCAGTGGAGACGGGACAGGGACGTCTGGGGCCAACGTCCTGACTTTC	CASSGDGTGTSGANVLTF
.	TRBV12-3/TRBV12-4	.	TRBJ2-1	TGTGCCAGCAGTTTTGTTGCCGGGGAGCTCTCCTACAATGAGCAGTTCTTC	CASSFVAGELSYNEQFF
.	TRBV6-2/TRBV6-3	TRBD2	TRBJ2-3	TGTGCCAGCAGCGTCACTAGCGCCCTCACAGATACGCAGTATTTT	CASSVTSALTDTQYF
.	TRBV12-3/TRBV12-4	.	TRBJ2-7	TGTGCCAGCAGTTGCGGACTTAACAATGAGCAGTACTTC	CASSCGLNNEQYF
.	TRBV7-3	.	TRBJ2-1	TGTGCCAGCAGCTTGACGGTGGGGGGGCAGCGTGAGCAGTTCTTC	CASSLTVGGQREQFF
.	TRBV10-3	.	TRBJ2-1	TGTGCCATCAGTGTAACGCAGGAAAATGAGCAGTTCTTC	CAISVTQENEQFF
once	TRBV10-3	.	TRBJ1-1	TGTGCCATCAGTGGGGGGACCGGTAAAGCTTTCTTT	CAISGGTGKAFF
many	TRBV20-1	TRBD2	TRBJ2-1	TGCAGTGCTAGAGATCGGTTAGCGGGGACCGCGGAGCAGTTCTTC	CSARDRLAGTAEQFF
.	TRBV5-4	.	TRBJ1-2	TGTGCCAGCAGCCATCGACAGACCGACTATGGCTACACCTTC	CASSHRQTDYGYTF
.	TRBV5-1	.	TRBJ1-2	TGCGCCAGCAGCTTTGGACAAAACTATGACTACACCTTC	CASSFGQNYDYTF
.	TRBV6-2/TRBV6-3	.	TRBJ2-1	TGTGCCAGCAGTTATCCCCTGGGGGAGGCCTGGGAGCAGTTCTTC	CASSYPLGEAWEQFF
.	TRBV10-3	.	TRBJ1-3	TGTGCCATCAGTGAGTACAGGGCTGGAAACACCATATATTTT	CAISEYRAGNTIYF
few	TRBV14	TRBD1	TRBJ2-7	TGTGCCAGCAGCCAAGGGACAGGGTTTGGGTACGAGCAGTACTTC	CASSQGTGFGYEQYF
few	TRBV29-1	TRBD1	TRBJ2-1	TGCAGCGTTGAACTTTGGGACAGTAAGCAGTTCTTC	CSVELWDSKQFF
few	TRBV6-6	.	TRBJ1-1	TGTGCCAGCAGTTACGTTCCGGAGAACACTGAAGCTTTCTTT	CASSYVPENTEAFF
few	TRBV7-2	.	TRBJ1-2	TGTGCCAGCAGCTTATCCCAGGCGGAGATCGGCGGCTACACCTTC	CASSLSQAEIGGYTF
.	TRBV7-2	.	TRBJ1-1	TGTGCCAGCAGCTTAGCGCAGAGGGGGGGGAACACTGAAGCTTTCTTT	CASSLAQRGGNTEAFF
.	TRBV5-1	.	TRBJ1-2	TGCGCCAGCAGCCCTAATCCCCTGTCGTGGGGCCCTCATGGCTACACCTTC	CASSPNPLSWGPHGYTF
.	TRBV21-1	.	TRBJ2-3	TGTGCCACTCGGGGCCGAGGTTCGTATTTT	CATRGRGSYF
.	TRBV21-1	.	TRBJ2-2	TGTGCCAGACTCGGGACTAGCGGGAACAAGAACACCGGGGAGCTGTTTTTT	CARLGTSGNKNTGELFF
.	TRBV4-3	TRBD1	TRBJ2-3	TGCGCCAGCAGCACCCGACAGGGCTGGGCAGATACGCAGTATTTT	CASSTRQGWADTQYF
.	TRBV27	TRBD1	TRBJ1-1	TGTGCCAGCAGTTTACACGTCAGGGGGCGGGTAGCTTTCTTT	CASSLHVRGRVAFF
.	TRBV5-1	.	TRBJ1-1	TGCGCCAGCAGCTTAGATAGGGCAGGGGATACTGAAGCTTTCTTT	CASSLDRAGDTEAFF
few	TRBV12-3/TRBV12-4	.	TRBJ1-1	TGTGCCAGCAGACGACGGACAGTGAACACTGAAGCTTTCTTT	CASRRRTVNTEAFF
.	TRBV20-1	TRBD2	TRBJ2-5	TGCAGTACTAGAAGCCTAGCGGGGAGGGGGGAGACCCAGTACTTC	CSTRSLAGRGETQYF
few	TRBV20-1	TRBD1	TRBJ2-3	TGCAGTGCTGTTCCCGGGACAGGGGGCACAGATACGCAGTATTTT	CSAVPGTGGTDTQYF
.	TRBV3-1	TRBD2	TRBJ2-3	TGTGCCAGCAGCCCTATAAGAGCGGGAGGAACAGATACGCAGTATTTT	CASSPIRAGGTDTQYF
.	TRBV12-5	TRBD1	TRBJ1-3	TGTGCTAGTGGTTTGGCAGTAGACAGGGGAATCGTGGTCTCTGGAAACACCATATATTTT	CASGLAVDRGIVVSGNTIYF
.	TRBV11-1	.	TRBJ2-2	TGTGCCAGCAGCCCAGGACGGGCGAGCACCGGGGAGCTGTTTTTT	CASSPGRASTGELFF
.	TRBV27	.	TRBJ2-1	TGTGCCGGCGCGGGGGCTGGCAGCCCCTACAATGAGCAGTTCTTC	CAGAGAGSPYNEQFF
.	TRBV9	.	TRBJ2-2	TGTGCCAGCACGGTTGGGACTGGTACCGCCGGGGAGCTGTTTTTT	CASTVGTGTAGELFF
.	TRBV4-2	.	TRBJ1-1	TGTGCCAGCAGCCAACAGACGAGTAACACTGAAGCTTTCTTT	CASSQQTSNTEAFF
once	TRBV3-1	.	TRBJ1-5	TGTGCCAGCAGCCAAACCCCAGCTAGCAATCAGCCCCAGCATTTT	CASSQTPASNQPQHF
few	TRBV5-1	.	TRBJ2-1	TGCGCCAGCAGCCGGGGATCAGACAATGAGCAGTTCTTC	CASSRGSDNEQFF